The present entry profiles one TCR beta chain with its context. Its matching antigen is unknown. This sample was included in a study of cytomegalovirus exposure and HLA in healthy donors. Regarding the study as a whole: In a later analysis, a genetic analysis reported fewer productive-TCR N-insertions in an Asian-associated ancestry cluster than the cohort average. The study dropped some indistinguishable V segments, TRBV6-2 and TRBV6-3 among them. Cytomegalovirus status was reportedly diagnosed by the classifier with high specificity and sensitivity.

PCR involved 60 Vbeta and 13 Jbeta primers. In the original processing: An analysis performed later counted 74 million or so unique TCR beta chains (roughly 11 million of them shared). Repertoires were generated with immunoSEQ multiplex PCR, while TCRdb's copy carries only in-frame clones and drops some. Clone size and the V and J calls come from that table; the DNA yielded D and trimming. Counted here are 60,000 to 80,000 clones, about 78% occurring once; the ten biggest clones make up under 3%. The germline V gene has CDR1 SQVTM and CDR2 ANQGSEA. The V and J ends lost 7 bases and 4 bases respectively, with 16 bases between them. There are 13 residues in the CDR3.

This clonotype was sampled from a girl between 10 and 17 years old in good health and CMV-seropositive. The chain joins TRBV29-1 to TRBJ1-2, with D hard to call. Specimen: PBMCs. CDR3 residues: CSAFANLPYGYTF. CDR3 nucleotide sequence: TGCAGCGCCTTTGCGAACCTGCCCTATGGCTACACCTTC.